This T cell receptor (beta chain) was captured in a study of control samples from healthy donors and cancer patients. This clone occurred a few times. The table came from immunoSEQ multiplex PCR; TCRdb's copy has only in-frame clones and leaves some out. The profile shows almost 85,000 clones, more than 65% of them singletons. The V and J ends lost 4 bases and 3 bases respectively, with 21 bases between them. The CDR3 totals 17 residues. CDR1 and CDR2 (germline): MNHNS, SASEGT. The specimen sequenced was PBMCs. The origin of this receptor is a man aged 60 to 69 with head and neck cancer. The genes are TRBV6-1 and TRBJ1-2; maybe TRBD1 (5 bases). The CDR3 DNA reads as TGTGCCAGCAGTGCTCCAACCATGACCAGGGTATACTATGGCTACACCTTC. Its protein is CASSAPTMTRVYYGYTF.